The TCR beta chain described here comes from a study of shared clonotypes between healthy human individuals. Regarding the study as a whole: Compared with memory subsets, naive subsets generally had larger estimated richness.

About this clone itself: Its antigen is not known.

Terminally differentiated effector memory CD45RA+ cells were excluded by CCR7 positive selection of CD45RO-negative cells. Germline V gene lookup returns CDR1 MNHEY and CDR2 SVGAGI. The J segment lost 2 bases and the V segment lost 0 bases, leaving 7 bases of the junction unmatched. The length of the CDR3 is 16 residues. Sequencing was performed with immunoSEQ multiplex PCR; in TCRdb, only in-frame clones are kept and a portion is missing. In the table there are hundreds of thousands of clones, roughly 96% of which are singletons. This sequence was found in a man aged 25 to 45 in good health. Sample: naive CD8+ T cells sorted from blood. The chain is built from TRBV6-5 and TRBJ2-7, with 7 bases matching TRBD2. The CDR3 DNA follows: TGTGCCAGCAGTTACTCGAGGCTGGGGGGGACCTACGAGCAGTACTTC. This sequence encodes CASSYSRLGGTYEQYF.